This entry features one TCR beta chain sequence. Per the original data handling: For nucleated cells, counts were estimated from reference gene primer amplification. Method: immunoSEQ multiplex PCR; TCRdb's copy keeps in-frame clones and lacks some. V and J calls and clone size are those listed in that table; D and trimming were worked out from the DNA. This sample carries about 170,000 clones, about nine tenths of them seen once, and the ten largest clones take around 3.5%. This record belongs to a study of blood T cell repertoires in COVID-19. Overall study: Some COVID-19 samples were acute and others convalescent; all came from the United States, Italy and Spain. In each case, the material was cDNA or gDNA derived from T cells, B-cell-depleted T cells, or PBMCs.

Germline values: CDR1 MNHNS, CDR2 SASEGT. The CDR3 runs 16 residues. V was cut by 1 base and J by 2 bases, with 15 bases left in between. The source material was peripheral blood. The clonotype comes from an older man with acute or convalescent COVID-19. V gene TRBV6-1 combines with J gene TRBJ2-7; D is uncertain. The CDR3 DNA reads as TGTGCCAGCAGTGAAGTAGGAGAAGGAAACCCCTACGAGCAGTACTTC. This gives the protein CASSEVGEGNPYEQYF.